Given below is one TCR beta chain in context. Its antigen is not known. RNA was isolated and reverse transcribed to cDNA, the sequencing template. The data were produced by immunoSEQ multiplex PCR, yet TCRdb's version contains in-frame clones alone and is incomplete. The data show around 190,000 clones, more than 55% seen once. Sorting separated CD4+ and CD8+ T cells out of PBMCs. These data come from a study of CD8+ T cells in alopecia areata. Study-wide findings and caveats: Relative to normal scalp, lesional scalp, especially alopecia totalis/universalis, showed higher clonality. Among the cells sequenced in scalp samples are also the resident alphabeta T cells of normal skin. Patients showed less clear TCR sequence sharing than mice, possibly partly because of HLA diversity.

CDR3 length: 16 amino acids. The junction had 6 bases not matched to a gene; V was cut back by 2 bases and J by 4 bases. Germline V gene lookup returns CDR1 SNHLY and CDR2 FYNNEI. The sequence was obtained from a human donor in good health. V and J are TRBV2 and TRBJ1-5, with TRBD1 matching 9 bases. What was sequenced was CD8+ T cells sorted from blood. The CDR3 nucleotides are TGTGCCAGCAGTGAACCGCAACAGGGGGCGAATCAGCCCCAGCATTTT. Its protein product is CASSEPQQGANQPQHF.